The 10 T cell receptor beta chains below all came from one sample that was sequenced in a study of blood T cell repertoires in COVID-19. Data came from immunoSEQ multiplex PCR; TCRdb stores just in-frame clones and leaves some out. The sample holds 100,000 or so clones, 88% seen once. The sequencing input was peripheral blood. The receptor set was obtained from a woman in her sixties or seventies with acute or convalescent COVID-19.

The gene calls are TRBV6-6 and TRBJ2-7; TRBD2 aligns across 10 bases. Germline CDR1 is MNHNY and CDR2 is SVGAGI (reference sequence). V lost 1 base to trimming and J lost 2 bases; unmatched junction nucleotides: 2. There are 15 residues in the CDR3. This chain's CDR3 is CASSYLTSGPYEQYF. CDR3 coding DNA: TGTGCCAGCAGTTACTTGACTAGCGGGCCCTACGAGCAGTACTTC.

The chain has TRBV28 and TRBJ1-5; 7 nucleotides line up with TRBD1. Per germline, CDR1 MDHEN and CDR2 SYDVKM. V trimming: 8 bases; J trimming: 7 bases; junction bases outside the gene matches: 11. This CDR3 comprises 14 residues. The CDR3 sequence: CASGLRQGGQPQHF. The DNA for the CDR3 is TGTGCCAGCGGGCTCCGACAGGGAGGACAGCCCCAGCATTTT.

The chain joins TRBV6-5 to TRBJ1-1; 8 bases are shared with TRBD1. J was trimmed by 4 bases and V by 7 bases; bases with no gene match: 2. The CDR3 totals 12 residues. The germline CDR1 and CDR2 sequences are MNHEY and SVGAGI. Written as DNA, the CDR3 is TGTGCCAGCACCCAGGGGGCCACTGAAGCTTTCTTT. This codes for CASTQGATEAFF.

This chain joins TRBV20-1 and TRBJ2-1; 14 nucleotides match TRBD2. This CDR3 region has 15 residues. Germline loops: CDR1 DFQATT, CDR2 SNEGSKA (reference sequence). Germline trimming cut 3 bases from V and 9 bases from J; bases unmatched to any gene: 7. The CDR3 sequence: CSASFETSGRGEQFF. CDR3 coding DNA: TGCAGTGCTAGTTTTGAGACTAGCGGGAGGGGTGAGCAGTTCTTC.

This chain connects TRBV2 to TRBJ1-5; 7 nucleotides align to TRBD1. The ends lost 2 bases at V and 6 bases at J; junction bases unmatched: 7. The germline gives CDR1 SNHLY, CDR2 FYNNEI. The CDR3 covers 15 residues. The CDR3 DNA sequence: TGTGCCAGCAGTGAAAGTCTGGGACAGCTTCAGCCCCAGCATTTT. Translation gives CASSESLGQLQPQHF. Drawing the rest from reference TRBV2 and TRBJ1-5, the complete variable domain is EPEVTQTPSHQVTQMGQEVILRCVPISNHLYFYWYRQILGQKVEFLVSFYNNEISEKSEIFDDQFSVERPDGSNFTLKIRSTKLEDSAMYFCASSESLGQLQPQHFGDGTRLSIL.

The chain employs TRBV7-9 and TRBJ2-5, with TRBD1 matching over 7 bases. In germline, CDR1 is SEHNR, CDR2 FQNEAQ (reference sequence). Germline trimming cut 1 base from V and 4 bases from J; bases unmatched to any gene: 6. The CDR3 has 15 residues. The CDR3 here is CASSLGGGLGETQYF. The CDR3 DNA follows: TGTGCCAGCAGCTTAGGAGGGGGCCTGGGAGAGACCCAGTACTTC.

This chain connects TRBV7-8 to TRBJ2-7, with TRBD2 identical over 7 bases. Germline values: CDR1 SGHVS, CDR2 FQNEAQ. V dropped 6 bases and J dropped 6; count of bases not matched to a gene: 20. CDR3 length: 17 amino acids. The CDR3 region is CASRQEALQTSPGEQYV. The DNA of the CDR3 is TGTGCCAGCAGACAAGAAGCCCTACAGACTAGCCCTGGCGAGCAGTACGTC.

In its sample, this clone was seen once. CDR3 sequence reads: CASTPGRGTDTQYF. The CDR3 bases are TGTGCCAGCACCCCAGGGAGGGGTACAGATACGCAGTATTTT. V usage is TRBV28 and J usage is TRBJ2-3, with TRBD2 matching 7 bases. The V gene's germline CDR1 is MDHEN and CDR2 SYDVKM. The trim removed 7 bases at V and 3 bases at J, leaving 7 bases unmatched. The CDR3 has 14 residues.

The chain has TRBV6-1 and TRBJ1-5, with 9 bases lining up with TRBD1. Germline V gene sequence: CDR1 MNHNS, CDR2 SASEGT. Trimming cost V 2 bases and J 1 base; bases outside gene matches: 12. The CDR3 totals 19 residues. The CDR3 sequence is CASSEFGQGSLLSNQPQHF. CDR3 DNA: TGTGCCAGCAGTGAATTCGGACAGGGGTCCCTTTTGAGCAATCAGCCCCAGCATTTT.

The chain recombines TRBV2 with TRBJ2-7; TRBD1 might be the D (6 bases). Between the trimmed V and J ends, which lost 6 bases and 3 bases, there was a span of 9 bases. CDR1 and CDR2 from the germline V gene are SNHLY and FYNNEI. This CDR3 contains 12 residues. CDR3 nucleotides: TGTGCCAGCAGGGAGGACAGCTACGAGCAGTACTTC. Amino acids: CASREDSYEQYF.